This passage covers 14 T cell receptor beta chains from one sample sequenced in a study of shared clonotypes between healthy human individuals. Repertoires were generated with immunoSEQ multiplex PCR, while TCRdb's copy carries only in-frame clones and drops some. The sample includes under 1,100,000 clones, around 82% seen only once; the top ten take 0.55% to 0.7%. Specimen: memory CD4+ T cells from PBMCs. The subset denotes: CD45RA-negative fraction. The receptors were gathered from a young man in good health. Some clones in this sample may be carry-over from other donors' samples.

This chain joins TRBV21-1 and TRBJ1-5; the D call in the table, TRBD1, was not verified against the DNA. TRBV21-1 represents a pseudogene. This CDR3 region has 16 residues. This chain's CDR3 is CASSKGPGLSNQPQHF. CDR3 bases: TGTGCCAGCAGCAAAGGTCCAGGATTGAGCAATCAGCCCCAGCATTTT.

The V call is TRBV5-1, the J call TRBJ2-2; TRBD2 agrees at 8 bases. Germline CDR1 and CDR2: SGHRS and YFSETQ. V gave up 4 bases and J gave up 6 bases; unmatched junction bases: 14. The CDR3 has 17 residues. In DNA form, the CDR3 reads TGCGCCAGCAGCACTCGTAAAAGCGGGAGCGGTCCCGGGGAGCTGTTTTTT. As protein: CASSTRKSGSGPGELFF.

In this sample, this clone turned up once. V gene TRBV10-3 combines with J gene TRBJ1-1; a possible D gene is TRBD1 (5 bases). Trimming pared 0 bases from V and 3 bases from J, leaving 11 bases between. The CDR3 totals 15 residues. The germline V gene encodes CDR1 ENHRY and CDR2 SYGVKD. CDR3 amino acids: CAISESRGHDTEAFF. The CDR3 nucleotides are TGTGCCATCAGTGAGTCGCGGGGCCACGACACTGAAGCTTTCTTT.

This clone was observed a few times. The chain is built from TRBV28 and TRBJ1-5; 7 positions agree with TRBD1. V shed 3 bases and J 1 base; nucleotides not matched to a gene: 3. This CDR3 is built from 15 residues. The germline gives CDR1 MDHEN, CDR2 SYDVKM. The DNA for the CDR3 is TGTGCCAGCAGTTTTGGGGACAGAAGCAATCAGCCCCAGCATTTT. It codes for CASSFGDRSNQPQHF.

The rearrangement links TRBV4-2 to TRBJ1-4; TRBD1 aligns across 11 bases. The V segment lost 3 bases and the J segment 8 bases; nucleotides outside the gene matches: 8. Germline assignment: CDR1 LGHNA and CDR2 YNFKEQ. The CDR3 is made up of 16 amino acids. In DNA form, the CDR3 reads TGTGCCAGCAGCCATGAAGGACAGGGGGCGCCCGAAAAACTGTTTTTT. This encodes CASSHEGQGAPEKLFF.

This clone was seen more than once but under ten times. The rearrangement links TRBV19 to TRBJ2-2, with 8 bases lining up with TRBD2. Germline assignment: CDR1 LNHDA and CDR2 SQIVND (reference sequence). With 6 bases clipped from V and 1 base from J, the junction kept 4 bases outside the gene matches. The CDR3 length is 15 residues. CDR3 amino acids: CASRDTSGNTGELFF. The CDR3 DNA reads as TGTGCCAGTAGGGATACTAGCGGGAACACCGGGGAGCTGTTTTTT.

Here the CDR3 DNA reads TGTGCCAGTTCACAGGGGGGGAGTTGGCGGGAGGTTGAGCAGTTCTTC. Translating it yields CASSQGGSWREVEQFF. The V and J genes are TRBV6-6 and TRBJ2-1; D is possibly TRBD1 or TRBD2 (8 bases each). The CDR3 sequence is 16 residues long. The V gene lost 9 bases and the J gene lost 9 bases, with 27 bases spanning the gap. Germline CDR1 and CDR2: MNHNY and SVGAGI (reference sequence).

CDR3 sequence: CASSFRWGRGTEAFF. The CDR3 nucleotides are TGTGCCAGCAGCTTCCGATGGGGAAGGGGCACTGAAGCTTTCTTT. The chain combines TRBV7-2 with TRBJ1-1, with a tentative D call TRBD1 (5 bases). V gave up 3 bases and J gave up 4 bases, with 15 bases separating them. This CDR3 spans 15 amino acids. The germline gives CDR1 SGHTA, CDR2 FQGNSA.

This chain links TRBV5-1 with TRBJ1-1; D gene uncertain. CDR1 and CDR2 from the germline V gene are SGHRS and YFSETQ. This CDR3 comprises 14 residues. CDR3 sequence (DNA): TGCTCCTCCAGAGAAGGACCCATGAACACTGAAGCTTTCTTT. It translates to CSSREGPMNTEAFF. The whole variable domain, remainder taken from reference TRBV5-1 and TRBJ1-1, is KAGVTQTPRYLIKTRGQQVTLSCSPISGHRSVSWYQQTPGQGLQFLFEYFSETQRNKGNFPGRFSGRQFSNSRSEMNVSTLELGDSALYLCSSREGPMNTEAFFGQGTRLTVV.

The CDR3 region has the DNA TGTGCCAGCTCGGACAGGGGGAGGAGTACCTATGGCTACACCTTC. Translating gives CASSDRGRSTYGYTF. This chain connects TRBV18 to TRBJ1-2; 10 nucleotides line up with TRBD1. The germline gives CDR1 KGHSH, CDR2 LQKENI. CDR3 size: 15 residues. The junction had 8 bases not matched to a gene; V was cut back by 6 bases and J by 4 bases.

The V call is TRBV4-1, the J call TRBJ1-4, with D perhaps TRBD1 (5 bases). The CDR3 spans 17 residues. Germline V gene lookup returns CDR1 MGHRA and CDR2 YSYEKL. V lost 0 bases to trimming and J lost 4 bases, with 15 bases between them. The CDR3 spells CASSQEGRGAVNEKLFF. CDR3 nucleotides: TGCGCCAGCAGCCAAGAGGGTCGAGGGGCAGTTAATGAAAAACTGTTTTTT.

Of note for this clone: This specimen includes other DNA sequences encoding the same CDR3. The chain recombines TRBV18 with TRBJ1-3, with D unclear. The CDR3 consists of 14 residues. Between the trimmed V and J ends, which lost 3 bases and 0 bases, there was a span of 6 bases. The germline V gene encodes CDR1 KGHSH and CDR2 LQKENI. The CDR3 is CASSPGNSGNTIYF. CDR3 in DNA: TGTGCCAGCTCACCGGGAAACTCTGGAAACACCATATATTTT.

In the case of this clone: Other DNA sequences in the sample encode the same CDR3. The chain couples TRBV28 to TRBJ1-2; D is unclear. CDR1 and CDR2 (germline): MDHEN, SYDVKM. This CDR3 comprises 13 residues. Deletions cut 3 bases from V and 2 bases from J, with 7 bases between. The CDR3 spells CASSFGSNYGYTF. The CDR3, as DNA: TGTGCCAGCAGTTTCGGCAGCAACTATGGCTACACCTTC.

V usage is TRBV4-3 and J usage is TRBJ1-3; the D gene is possibly TRBD1 (5 bases). This CDR3 is 16 amino acids long. Trimming removed 0 bases at V and 2 bases at J, with 11 bases between. Germline CDR1 is LGHNA and CDR2 is YSLEER. The chain's CDR3 is CASSQDGAGTGNTIYF. CDR3 nucleotides: TGCGCCAGCAGCCAAGATGGGGCAGGGACTGGAAACACCATATATTTT.